Below, one T cell receptor (beta chain) is given with its context. The antigen is unknown. Donation came from healthy Caucasian individuals in Russia who were aged roughly 6 to 95. This sample stems from a study of blood T cells in healthy people across ages. Study results and limitations: Aged donors had fewer naive CD4+ cells and lower diversity than long-lived donors.

CDR3 length: 15 amino acids. The V and J ends lost 3 bases and 15 bases, in that order; junction bases with no gene match: 18. The second PCR ran roughly 6 to 11 cycles with a sample-barcoded 5' primer and J-beta primers. TCRdb reprocessed the 5' RACE reads via MiXCR and lists one record per CDR3 protein. This repertoire shows some 670,000 distinct CDR3 sequences, roughly half found once; its top ten account for approximately 15%. The J gene is TRBJ2-3, the V gene TRBV12-3 or TRBV12-4, with 7 bases fitting TRBD1. The sample was blood. This sequence originates from a woman aged 80 or over in good health. CDR3 sequence: CASSFGTVGTDMQYF. CDR3 in DNA: TGTGCCAGCAGTTTTGGAACAGTGGGGACAGATATGCAATATTTT.